Listed below are T cell receptor beta chains from one sample, sequenced in a study of T-cell memory formation after mild COVID-19. Using its own MiXCR run on the 5' RACE reads, TCRdb lists one record per CDR3 protein. This sample has roughly 280,000 distinct CDR3 sequences, with roughly 16% found just once. Material for sequencing was PBMCs or a T cell subset sorted from them (not recorded which). Receptors were obtained from a young man who had mild COVID-19 (a few samples of this study predate the infection). Cell type and time point are not known. Both conserved end residues are part of each CDR3. A D gene is named only where the DNA matches it firmly. Expanded clones are given a class, and other clones once, few, many or no size at all.

v_gene,abundance,d_gene,j_gene,CDR3aa,CDR3nt
TRBV5-1,-,-,TRBJ2-3,CASSTAGRITTDTQYF,TGCGCCAGCAGCACCGCGGGACGGATCACCACAGATACGCAGTATTTT
TRBV10-2,once,-,TRBJ2-7,CAGSGHYAYEQYF,TGCGCCGGTTCGGGACACTACGCCTACGAGCAGTACTTC
TRBV14,many,TRBD2,TRBJ2-1,CASSYITGGRYNNEQFF,TGTGCCAGCAGTTACATCACGGGGGGGCGATACAACAATGAGCAGTTCTTC
TRBV4-2,-,TRBD1,TRBJ1-5,CASSDDRGLGQPQHF,TGTGCCAGCAGCGATGACAGGGGGCTAGGTCAGCCCCAGCATTTT
TRBV11-2,-,-,TRBJ2-4,CASSRLGAGLAKNIQYF,TGTGCCAGCAGCCGTCTTGGGGCGGGATTAGCCAAAAACATTCAGTACTTC
TRBV5-4,-,-,TRBJ1-2,CAYRDMDYGYTF,TGTGCTTACCGGGACATGGACTATGGCTACACCTTC
TRBV5-1,many,-,TRBJ2-1,CASSLGSTVNNEQFF,TGCGCCAGCAGCTTAGGATCGACAGTAAACAATGAGCAGTTCTTC
TRBV7-9,-,-,TRBJ1-1,CASSLSAIEAFF,TGTGCCAGCAGCTTATCTGCCATAGAAGCTTTCTTT
TRBV12-3/TRBV12-4,-,-,TRBJ1-1,CASSLGESTEAFF,TGTGCCAGCAGTTTGGGAGAAAGCACTGAAGCTTTCTTT
TRBV4-3,-,TRBD1,TRBJ2-5,CASGDRGLLRETQYF,TGCGCCAGTGGGGACAGGGGGCTTTTGAGGGAGACCCAGTACTTC